This T cell receptor (beta chain) was found in a study of blood T cell repertoires in COVID-19. Participants came from 20 to 25 US areas, aged about 18 to 89 years. Cohort 3 recovered donors had two negative PCRs, clearance, or symptom resolution. This clone occurred once. The CDR3 runs to 18 residues. V lost 4 bases to trimming and J lost 4 bases, with 23 bases between them. Germline CDR1 is LNHDA and CDR2 is SQIVND (reference sequence). Study processing details: Reference gene primer amplification gave estimated nucleated cell counts. Sequencing used immunoSEQ multiplex PCR; TCRdb keeps in-frame clones, though not all of them. The V and J calls and the clone size are those of that table, but D and trimming were determined from the DNA. The sample includes a few hundred thousand clones, about 80% of them seen just once.

The receptor was derived from a man in his forties or fifties who had recovered from COVID-19. Source material: PBMCs or T cells enriched from blood (not recorded which). This chain uses TRBV19 with TRBJ1-5, with D maybe TRBD1 (6 bases). Written as DNA, the CDR3 is TGTGCCAGTAGTAAGCCCAGAGGGCCTGGGACAAGGAATCAGCCCCAGCATTTT. This encodes CASSKPRGPGTRNQPQHF.